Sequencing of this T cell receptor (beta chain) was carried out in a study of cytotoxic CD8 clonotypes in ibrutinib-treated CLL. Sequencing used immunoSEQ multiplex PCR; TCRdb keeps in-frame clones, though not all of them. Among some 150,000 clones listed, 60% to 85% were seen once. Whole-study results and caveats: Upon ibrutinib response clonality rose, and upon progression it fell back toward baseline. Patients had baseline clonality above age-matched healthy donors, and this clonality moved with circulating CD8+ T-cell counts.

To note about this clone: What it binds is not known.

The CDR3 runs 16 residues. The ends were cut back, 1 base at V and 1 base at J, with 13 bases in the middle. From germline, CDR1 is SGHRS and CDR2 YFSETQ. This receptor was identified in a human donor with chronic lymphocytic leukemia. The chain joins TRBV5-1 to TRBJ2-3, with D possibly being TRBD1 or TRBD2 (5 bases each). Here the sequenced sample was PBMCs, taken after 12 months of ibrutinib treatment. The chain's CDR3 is CASSLNWGLGTDTQYF. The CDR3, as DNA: TGCGCCAGCAGCTTGAATTGGGGGTTAGGCACAGATACGCAGTATTTT.